These 7 T cell receptor beta chains came from one sample sequenced in a study of T-cell memory formation after mild COVID-19. Each CDR3 protein gets one entry after TCRdb re-called the 5' RACE reads with MiXCR. The table includes fewer than 200,000 distinct CDR3 sequences, about 22% detected once. Source material: PBMCs or a T cell subset sorted from them (not recorded which). These receptors were obtained from an adult woman who had mild COVID-19 (a few samples of this study predate the infection). Cell type and time point are not known.

This clonotype was recorded only once. This chain joins TRBV6-2 or TRBV6-3 and TRBJ1-5; TRBD1 might be the D (6 bases). Germline CDR1 reads MNHEY; CDR2 reads SVGEGT. The V end lost 6 bases, the J end lost 3 bases, and 15 bases lay between the germline ends. The CDR3 loop spans 15 amino acids. The CDR3 region is CASRPGQLYNQPQHF. DNA of the CDR3: TGTGCCAGCAGACCTGGACAGTTATACAATCAGCCCCAGCATTTT.

This clonotype was counted a few times. The chain joins TRBV2 to TRBJ1-1, with TRBD1 matching over 7 bases. V shed 1 base, J shed 1 base, and the junction held 3 bases outside the gene matches. CDR3 length equals 15 residues. Germline V lookup: CDR1 SNHLY, CDR2 FYNNEI. The CDR3 reads CASSEGRTGNTEAFF. The CDR3 nucleotides are TGTGCCAGCAGTGAAGGTCGGACAGGGAACACTGAAGCTTTCTTT.

The sample holds a few counts of this clonotype. The chain combines TRBV7-6 with TRBJ2-1; no firm D call. V was clipped by 8 bases and J by 7 bases, with 9 bases between them. Germline V CDR1 and CDR2: SGHVS, FNYEAQ. The CDR3 is made up of 11 amino acids. The CDR3 loop is CASASENEQFF. CDR3 nucleotides: TGTGCCAGCGCGTCGGAAAATGAGCAGTTCTTC.

CDR3 bases: TGTGCCAGCAGCTTGGGCAGGGCTATAACCTACGAGCAGTACTTC. Amino acid sequence: CASSLGRAITYEQYF. The chain employs TRBV5-8 and TRBJ2-7; possible D gene TRBD1, 5 bases. Per germline, CDR1 SGHTS and CDR2 YDEGEE. V was pared by 0 bases and J by 2 bases, with 12 bases between. The CDR3 loop spans 15 amino acids.

Details on this clonotype: A read error may produce the germline difference seen at one junction end. This sequence joins TRBV14 and TRBJ1-1, with D unresolved. CDR1 and CDR2 (germline): SGHDN, FVKESK. CDR3 length: 13 residues. CDR3 DNA sequence: TGTTCCAGCAGCGCTGTTAGGCCGGATCTAGCTTTCTTT. As protein: CSSSAVRPDLAFF.

In its sample, this clonotype was seen a few times. V is TRBV4-1 and J is TRBJ2-1; D uncertain. The CDR3 runs to 14 residues. V lost 1 base to trimming and J lost 6 bases, with 10 bases between them. The germline V gene has CDR1 MGHRA and CDR2 YSYEKL. The CDR3 is CASSQGTSPNEQFF. The CDR3 region has the DNA TGCGCCAGCAGCCAAGGAACCAGCCCCAATGAGCAGTTCTTC.

This clonotype was found a few times. In nucleotides, the CDR3 is TGTGCCAGCAGACCTCCCCCCGGGACAATCGTCACAGATACGCAGTATTTT. Its protein is CASRPPPGTIVTDTQYF. The V call is TRBV12-3 or TRBV12-4, the J call TRBJ2-3; D is possibly TRBD1 (6 bases). Deletions cut 6 bases from V and 2 bases from J, with 21 bases between. The CDR3 is 17 amino acids.